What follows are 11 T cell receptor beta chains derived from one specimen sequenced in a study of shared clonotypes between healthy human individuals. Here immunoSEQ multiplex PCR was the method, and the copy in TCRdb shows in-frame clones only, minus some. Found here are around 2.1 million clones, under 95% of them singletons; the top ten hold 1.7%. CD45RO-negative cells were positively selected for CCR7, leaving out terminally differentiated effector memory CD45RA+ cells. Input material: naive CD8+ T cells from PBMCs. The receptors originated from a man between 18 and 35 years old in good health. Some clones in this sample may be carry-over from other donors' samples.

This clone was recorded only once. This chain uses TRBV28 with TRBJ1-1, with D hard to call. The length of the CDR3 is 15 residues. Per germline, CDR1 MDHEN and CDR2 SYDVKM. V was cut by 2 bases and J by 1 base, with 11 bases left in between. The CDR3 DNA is TGTGCCAGCAGTTTAAGCGGGCAGGCGAACACTGAAGCTTTCTTT. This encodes CASSLSGQANTEAFF. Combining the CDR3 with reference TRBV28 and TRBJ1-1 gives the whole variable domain DVKVTQSSRYLVKRTGEKVFLECVQDMDHENMFWYRQDPGLGLRLIYFSYDVKMKEKGDIPEGYSVSREKKERFSLILESASTNQTSMYLCASSLSGQANTEAFFGQGTRLTVV.

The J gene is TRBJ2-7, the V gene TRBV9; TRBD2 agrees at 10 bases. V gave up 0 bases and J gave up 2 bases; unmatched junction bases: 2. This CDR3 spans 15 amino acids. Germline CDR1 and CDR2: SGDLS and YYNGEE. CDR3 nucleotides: TGTGCCAGCAGCGTAGTAGCGGGAGGCCCCTACGAGCAGTACTTC. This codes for CASSVVAGGPYEQYF.

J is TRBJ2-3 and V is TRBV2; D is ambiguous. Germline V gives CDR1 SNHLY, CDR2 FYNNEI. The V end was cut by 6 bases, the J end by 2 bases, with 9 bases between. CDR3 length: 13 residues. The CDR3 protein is CASRPKTTDTQYF. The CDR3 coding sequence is TGTGCCAGCAGGCCCAAGACCACAGATACGCAGTATTTT. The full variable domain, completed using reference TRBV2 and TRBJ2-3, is EPEVTQTPSHQVTQMGQEVILRCVPISNHLYFYWYRQILGQKVEFLVSFYNNEISEKSEIFDDQFSVERPDGSNFTLKIRSTKLEDSAMYFCASRPKTTDTQYFGPGTRLTVL.

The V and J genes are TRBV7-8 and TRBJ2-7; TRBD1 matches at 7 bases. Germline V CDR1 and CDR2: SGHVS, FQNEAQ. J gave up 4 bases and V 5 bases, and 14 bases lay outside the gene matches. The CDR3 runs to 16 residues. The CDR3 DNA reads TGTGCCAGCAGCCACCTCACAGGGGACGGGTTTTACGAGCAGTACTTC. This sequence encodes CASSHLTGDGFYEQYF.

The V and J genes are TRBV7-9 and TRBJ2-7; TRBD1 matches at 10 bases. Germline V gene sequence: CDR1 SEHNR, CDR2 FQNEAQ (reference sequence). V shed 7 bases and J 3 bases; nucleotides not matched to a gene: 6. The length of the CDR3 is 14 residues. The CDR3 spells CASTRGDRGYEQYF. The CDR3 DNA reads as TGTGCCAGCACCCGCGGGGACAGGGGCTACGAGCAGTACTTC.

CDR3 residues: CASSQSDPEVGYTF. In DNA form, the CDR3 reads TGTGCCAGCAGTCAATCCGATCCGGAGGTTGGCTACACCTTC. V usage is TRBV6-6 and J usage is TRBJ1-2; D is ambiguous. The CDR3 runs 14 residues. Germline V gene lookup returns CDR1 MNHNY and CDR2 SVGAGI (reference sequence). V was trimmed by 5 bases and J by 7 bases, leaving 17 bases between them.

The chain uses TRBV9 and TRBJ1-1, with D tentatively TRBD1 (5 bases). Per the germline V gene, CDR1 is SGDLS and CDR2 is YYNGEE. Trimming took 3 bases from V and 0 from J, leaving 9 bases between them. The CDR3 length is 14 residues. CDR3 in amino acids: CASSEEGMNTEAFF. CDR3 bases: TGTGCCAGCAGCGAGGAGGGGATGAACACTGAAGCTTTCTTT.

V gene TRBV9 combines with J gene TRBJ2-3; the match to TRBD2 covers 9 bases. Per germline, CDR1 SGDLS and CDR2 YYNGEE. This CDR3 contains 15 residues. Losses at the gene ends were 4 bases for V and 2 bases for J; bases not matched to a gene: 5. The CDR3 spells CASSSTSGLTDTQYF. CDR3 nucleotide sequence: TGTGCCAGCAGCTCGACTAGCGGCCTCACAGATACGCAGTATTTT.

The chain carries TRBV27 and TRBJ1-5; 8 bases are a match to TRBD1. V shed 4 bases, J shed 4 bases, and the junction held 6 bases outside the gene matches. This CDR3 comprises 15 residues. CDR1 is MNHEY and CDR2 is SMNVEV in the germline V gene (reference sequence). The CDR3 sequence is CASSSIGTGNQPQHF. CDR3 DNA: TGTGCCAGCAGTTCGATAGGGACAGGAAATCAGCCCCAGCATTTT.

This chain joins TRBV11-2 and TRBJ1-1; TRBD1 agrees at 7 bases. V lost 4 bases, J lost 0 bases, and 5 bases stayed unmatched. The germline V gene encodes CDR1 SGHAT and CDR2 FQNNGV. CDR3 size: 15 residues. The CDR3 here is CASSSETGLNTEAFF. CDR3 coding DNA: TGTGCCAGCAGCTCAGAGACAGGGTTGAACACTGAAGCTTTCTTT.

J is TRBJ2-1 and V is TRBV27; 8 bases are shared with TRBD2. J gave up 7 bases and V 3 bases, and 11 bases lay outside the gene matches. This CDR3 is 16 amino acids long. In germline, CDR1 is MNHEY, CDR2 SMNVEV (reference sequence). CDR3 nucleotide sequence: TGTGCCAGCAGTTTCCGCTCGGCGGGAGGTGGGAATGAGCAGTTCTTC. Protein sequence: CASSFRSAGGGNEQFF.